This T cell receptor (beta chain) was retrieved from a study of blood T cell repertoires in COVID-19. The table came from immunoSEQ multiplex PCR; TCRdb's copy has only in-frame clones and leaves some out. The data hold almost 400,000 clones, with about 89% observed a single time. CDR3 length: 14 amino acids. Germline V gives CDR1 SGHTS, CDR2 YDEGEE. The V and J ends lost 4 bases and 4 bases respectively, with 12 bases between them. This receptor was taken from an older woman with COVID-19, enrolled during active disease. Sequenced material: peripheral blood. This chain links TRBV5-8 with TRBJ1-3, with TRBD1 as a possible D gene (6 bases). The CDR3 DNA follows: TGTGCCAGCAGCCGCAGGGGATTGGGAAACACCATATATTTT. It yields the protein CASSRRGLGNTIYF.